Listed below are T cell receptor beta chains from one sample, sequenced in a study of cytomegalovirus exposure and HLA in healthy donors. Method: immunoSEQ multiplex PCR; TCRdb's copy keeps in-frame clones and lacks some. In the table there are about 160,000 clones, approximately 84% of which are singletons. Sequenced material: PBMCs. The origin of the receptors is a boy between 2 and 10 years old in good health and CMV-seronegative. Both conserved end residues are part of each CDR3. D genes are given only for firm matches. Some rows have no size entry. The others give once, few or many, or a class for an expanded clone.

d_call,clone_size,j_call,v_call,cdr3_aa,cdr3_nt
-,-,TRBJ1-2,TRBV27,CASSGSPGVNYGYTF,TGTGCCAGCAGTGGGTCCCCGGGGGTCAACTATGGCTACACCTTC
-,-,TRBJ2-2,TRBV30,CAGDFRTGNTGELFF,TGTGCCGGGGACTTTCGGACAGGGAACACCGGGGAGCTGTTTTTT
-,-,TRBJ1-2,TRBV7-2,CASSFLMQDGYTF,TGTGCCAGCAGCTTCCTAATGCAGGATGGCTACACCTTC
-,-,TRBJ2-4,TRBV6-1,CASSLQGPRNIQYF,TGTGCCAGCAGCCTACAGGGTCCCCGGAACATTCAGTACTTC
TRBD2,-,TRBJ2-3,TRBV13,CASRAGGPITDTQYF,TGTGCCAGCAGAGCGGGAGGGCCGATCACAGATACGCAGTATTTT
TRBD1,-,TRBJ1-1,TRBV5-1,CASSLGWTGVINTEAFF,TGCGCCAGCAGCTTGGGGTGGACAGGGGTTATAAACACTGAAGCTTTCTTT
-,-,TRBJ1-2,TRBV6-6,CASSYFKRRGNYGYTF,TGTGCCAGCAGTTATTTTAAACGACGGGGGAACTATGGCTACACCTTC
-,-,TRBJ2-1,TRBV30,CAWSAAGTDQFF,TGTGCCTGGAGTGCGGCCGGGACTGACCAGTTCTTC
-,-,TRBJ2-3,TRBV6-4,CASSDRLDTDTQYF,TGTGCCAGCAGTGACCGACTAGACACAGATACGCAGTATTTT
-,-,TRBJ2-7,TRBV6-5,CASSYSTLSYEQYF,TGTGCCAGCAGTTACTCTACGTTGTCCTACGAGCAGTACTTC
TRBD1,-,TRBJ2-2,TRBV11-2,CASSSLDRLDDSGELFF,TGTGCCAGCAGCTCCCTGGACAGGCTGGATGACTCCGGGGAGCTGTTTTTT
TRBD1,-,TRBJ2-2,TRBV5-1,CASSSGQGVLYRELFF,TGCGCCAGCAGCTCGGGACAGGGGGTCCTCTACAGGGAGCTGTTTTTT
TRBD1,once,TRBJ2-1,TRBV28,CASSGSGTGYNEQFF,TGTGCCAGCAGTGGGAGCGGGACAGGGTACAATGAGCAGTTCTTC
TRBD1,-,TRBJ1-2,TRBV5-6,CASSLAAGQGAVSYGYTF,TGTGCCAGCAGCTTGGCTGCGGGACAGGGGGCAGTCAGCTATGGCTACACCTTC
TRBD2,-,TRBJ2-1,TRBV5-4,CASSLVVSGALSSYNEQFF,TGTGCCAGCAGCTTGGTGGTTAGCGGGGCTCTAAGCTCCTACAATGAGCAGTTCTTC
-,-,TRBJ2-6,TRBV19,CASSIDSRRSSGANVLTF,TGTGCCAGTAGTATCGACAGCCGCCGAAGCTCTGGGGCCAACGTCCTGACTTTC
TRBD2,-,TRBJ2-1,TRBV16,CASSFLEGGTSARHEQFF,TGTGCCAGCAGCTTCCTGGAGGGGGGGACTAGCGCGAGACATGAGCAGTTCTTC
-,-,TRBJ1-2,TRBV28,CASSLSISNYGYTF,TGTGCCAGCAGTTTGAGCATTTCTAACTATGGCTACACCTTC
-,-,TRBJ2-7,TRBV6-5,CASRKQGSSYEQYF,TGTGCCAGCAGGAAGCAGGGGTCCTCCTACGAGCAGTACTTC
TRBD1,-,TRBJ1-1,TRBV11-2,CASSISGGKDTEAFF,TGTGCCAGCAGCATATCAGGGGGCAAAGACACTGAAGCTTTCTTT
TRBD2,-,TRBJ2-1,TRBV14,CASSQGTSGGNEQFF,TGTGCCAGCAGCCAAGGGACTAGCGGAGGCAATGAGCAGTTCTTC
-,-,TRBJ2-7,TRBV7-2,CASSLGLHGEQYF,TGTGCCAGCAGCTTGGGGCTCCACGGCGAGCAGTACTTC
-,-,TRBJ2-2,TRBV15,CATSSRGNTGELFF,TGTGCCACCAGCAGCAGGGGGAACACCGGGGAGCTGTTTTTT
TRBD2,once,TRBJ2-7,TRBV7-9,CASSRRTSGSYEQYF,TGTGCCAGCAGCCGAAGGACTAGCGGGAGCTACGAGCAGTACTTC
-,once,TRBJ2-1,TRBV30,CAWSLGGTYNEQFF,TGTGCCTGGAGTTTGGGGGGGACATACAATGAGCAGTTCTTC
TRBD1,-,TRBJ1-5,TRBV29-1,CSVELGQGGVGQPQHF,TGCAGCGTTGAACTGGGACAGGGGGGAGTAGGTCAGCCCCAGCATTTT
TRBD1,-,TRBJ2-7,TRBV11-2,CASSLRTGAYEQYF,TGTGCCAGCAGCTTACGTACAGGGGCGTACGAGCAGTACTTC
-,-,TRBJ2-2,TRBV6-5,CASSYFSLSNTGELFF,TGTGCCAGCAGTTACTTCTCTCTATCGAACACCGGGGAGCTGTTTTTT
TRBD1,few,TRBJ1-4,TRBV5-6,CASSLKGATKKLFF,TGTGCCAGCAGCTTAAAGGGGGCTACTAAAAAACTGTTTTTT
-,-,TRBJ1-1,TRBV7-3,CASSLMGGLSTEAFF,TGTGCCAGCAGCTTAATGGGGGGGTTGAGCACTGAAGCTTTCTTT
-,-,TRBJ2-1,TRBV7-9,CASSLGGLNEQFF,TGTGCCAGCAGCTTGGGAGGACTCAATGAGCAGTTCTTC
-,-,TRBJ1-2,TRBV6-5,CASSVQGNYGYTF,TGTGCCAGCAGTGTACAGGGAAACTATGGCTACACCTTC
TRBD1,-,TRBJ1-2,TRBV19,CASSNPGTGGHGYTF,TGTGCCAGTAGTAATCCCGGGACAGGGGGTCATGGCTACACCTTC
-,-,TRBJ2-7,TRBV6-5,CASSLYRGRPYEQYF,TGTGCCAGCAGTCTCTATCGTGGGCGTCCCTACGAGCAGTACTTC
TRBD2,-,TRBJ2-7,TRBV2,CASQRGRALEQYF,TGTGCCAGCCAGCGCGGGAGGGCCCTCGAGCAGTACTTC
-,-,TRBJ2-1,TRBV19,CASSAALMSSYNEQFF,TGTGCCAGTAGCGCCGCACTGATGAGCTCCTACAATGAGCAGTTCTTC
TRBD2,-,TRBJ2-1,TRBV7-3,CASSPVPGLAGETVNEQFF,TGTGCCAGCAGCCCCGTCCCGGGACTAGCGGGAGAGACTGTAAATGAGCAGTTCTTC
TRBD1,once,TRBJ2-5,TRBV19,CASSTNRTGETQYF,TGTGCCAGTAGTACAAATAGGACAGGAGAGACCCAGTACTTC
-,-,TRBJ2-7,TRBV6-1,CASSEELTGSYEQYF,TGTGCCAGCAGTGAAGAATTGACAGGCTCCTACGAGCAGTACTTC
-,-,TRBJ2-5,TRBV5-1,CASSLGPGGQETQYF,TGCGCCAGCAGCTTGGGCCCCGGGGGACAAGAGACCCAGTACTTC
-,-,TRBJ2-7,TRBV10-3,CAISEFRWQTNYEQYF,TGTGCCATCAGTGAGTTTCGTTGGCAGACAAACTACGAGCAGTACTTC
TRBD2,few,TRBJ2-1,TRBV14,CASSLRTSGIDEQFF,TGTGCCAGCAGCCTCCGGACTAGCGGGATTGATGAGCAGTTCTTC
-,-,TRBJ2-7,TRBV6-5,CASSYSGPLGEQYF,TGTGCCAGCAGTTACTCGGGGCCCTTGGGCGAGCAGTACTTC
TRBD2,-,TRBJ2-3,TRBV4-1,CASSRGRGRSTDTQYF,TGCGCCAGCAGCCGCGGGAGGGGACGAAGCACAGATACGCAGTATTTT
TRBD1,-,TRBJ1-2,TRBV19,CASSIQGGAYGYTF,TGTGCCAGTAGTATTCAGGGGGGCGCCTATGGCTACACCTTC